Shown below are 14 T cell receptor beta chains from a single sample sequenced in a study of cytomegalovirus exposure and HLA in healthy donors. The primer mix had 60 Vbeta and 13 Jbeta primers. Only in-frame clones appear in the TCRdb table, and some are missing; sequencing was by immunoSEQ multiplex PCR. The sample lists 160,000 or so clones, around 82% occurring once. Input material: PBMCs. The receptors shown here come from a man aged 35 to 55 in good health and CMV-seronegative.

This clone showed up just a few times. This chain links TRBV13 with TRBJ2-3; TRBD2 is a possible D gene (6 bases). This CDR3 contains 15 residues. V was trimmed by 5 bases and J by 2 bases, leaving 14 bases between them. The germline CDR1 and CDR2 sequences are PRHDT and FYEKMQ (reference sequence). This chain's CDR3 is CASSAEGRATDTQYF. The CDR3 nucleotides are TGTGCCAGCAGCGCGGAGGGTAGGGCCACAGATACGCAGTATTTT.

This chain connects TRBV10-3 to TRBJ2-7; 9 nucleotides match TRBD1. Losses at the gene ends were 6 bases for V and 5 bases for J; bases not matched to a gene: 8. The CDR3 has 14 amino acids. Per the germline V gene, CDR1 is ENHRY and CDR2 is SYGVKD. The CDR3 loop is CAIRGGQGVDEQYF. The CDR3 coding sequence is TGTGCCATCAGGGGGGGACAGGGTGTAGACGAGCAGTACTTC.

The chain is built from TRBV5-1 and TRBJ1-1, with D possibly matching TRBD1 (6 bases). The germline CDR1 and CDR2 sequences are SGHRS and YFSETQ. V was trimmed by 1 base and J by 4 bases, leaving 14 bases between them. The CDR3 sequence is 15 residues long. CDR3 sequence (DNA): TGCGCCAGCAGCTTGATGGGGGCAGAGATCACTGAAGCTTTCTTT. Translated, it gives CASSLMGAEITEAFF.

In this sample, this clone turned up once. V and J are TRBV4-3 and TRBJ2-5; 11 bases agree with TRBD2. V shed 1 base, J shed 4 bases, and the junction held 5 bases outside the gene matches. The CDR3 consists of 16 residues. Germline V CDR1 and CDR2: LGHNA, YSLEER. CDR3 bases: TGCGCCAGCAGCCAAGGCACTAGCGGGAGATTAGAGACCCAGTACTTC. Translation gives CASSQGTSGRLETQYF.

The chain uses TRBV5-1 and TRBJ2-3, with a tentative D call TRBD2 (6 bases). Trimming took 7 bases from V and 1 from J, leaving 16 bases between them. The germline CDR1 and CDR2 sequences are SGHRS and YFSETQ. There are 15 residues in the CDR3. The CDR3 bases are TGCGCCAGCGACCCTGGTGGGACTCGCACAGATACGCAGTATTTT. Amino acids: CASDPGGTRTDTQYF.

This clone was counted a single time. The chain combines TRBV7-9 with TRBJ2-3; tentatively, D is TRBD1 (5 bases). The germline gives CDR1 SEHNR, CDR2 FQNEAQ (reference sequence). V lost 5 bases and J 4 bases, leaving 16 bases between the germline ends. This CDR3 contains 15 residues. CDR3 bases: TGTGCCAGCAGCACCTCAGGGAAAGCACCAGATACGCAGTATTTT. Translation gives CASSTSGKAPDTQYF.

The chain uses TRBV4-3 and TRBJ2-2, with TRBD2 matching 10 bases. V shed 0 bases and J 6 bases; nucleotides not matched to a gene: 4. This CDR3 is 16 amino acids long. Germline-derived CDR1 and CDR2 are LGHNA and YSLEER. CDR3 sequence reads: CASSQEQAGGPGELFF. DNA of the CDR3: TGCGCCAGCAGCCAAGAACAAGCGGGAGGGCCCGGGGAGCTGTTTTTT.

For the CDR3, the DNA is TGCGCCAGCAGCCCCAGGACAGGGGAGAATGAGCAGTTCTTC. Encoded protein: CASSPRTGENEQFF. The J gene is TRBJ2-1, the V gene TRBV4-3, with TRBD1 identical over 9 bases. The V gene end was trimmed by 4 bases and the J gene end by 7 bases; junction bases not matched to a gene: 5. CDR3 size: 14 residues. Per the germline V gene, CDR1 is LGHNA and CDR2 is YSLEER.

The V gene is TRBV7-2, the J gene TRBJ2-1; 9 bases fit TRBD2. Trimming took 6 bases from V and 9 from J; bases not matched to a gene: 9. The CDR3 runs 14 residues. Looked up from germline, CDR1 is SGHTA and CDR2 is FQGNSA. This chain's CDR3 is CASSPSGGRGEQFF. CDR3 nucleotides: TGTGCCAGCAGTCCCAGCGGCGGGAGGGGTGAGCAGTTCTTC.

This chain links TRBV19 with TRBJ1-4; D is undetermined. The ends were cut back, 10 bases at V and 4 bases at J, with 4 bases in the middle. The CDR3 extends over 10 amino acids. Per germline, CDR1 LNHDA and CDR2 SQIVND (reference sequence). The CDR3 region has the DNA TGTGCCACCCGTAATGAAAAACTGTTTTTT. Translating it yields CATRNEKLFF.

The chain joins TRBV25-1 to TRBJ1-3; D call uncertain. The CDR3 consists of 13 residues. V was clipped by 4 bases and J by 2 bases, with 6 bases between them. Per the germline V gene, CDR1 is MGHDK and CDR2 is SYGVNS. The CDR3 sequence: CASSAPAGNTIYF. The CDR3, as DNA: TGTGCCAGCAGTGCCCCAGCTGGAAACACCATATATTTT. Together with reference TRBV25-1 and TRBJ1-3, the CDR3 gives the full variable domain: EADIYQTPRYLVIGTGKKITLECSQTMGHDKMYWYQQDPGMELHLIHYSYGVNSTEKGDLSSESTVSRIRTEHFPLTLESARPSHTSQYLCASSAPAGNTIYFGEGSWLTVV.

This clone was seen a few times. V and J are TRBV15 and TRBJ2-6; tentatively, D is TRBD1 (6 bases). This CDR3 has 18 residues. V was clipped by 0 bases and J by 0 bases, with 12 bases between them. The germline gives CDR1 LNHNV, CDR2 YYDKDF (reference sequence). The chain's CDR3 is CATSRDRGHISGANVLTF. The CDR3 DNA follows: TGTGCCACCAGCAGAGATCGGGGACACATCTCTGGGGCCAACGTCCTGACTTTC.

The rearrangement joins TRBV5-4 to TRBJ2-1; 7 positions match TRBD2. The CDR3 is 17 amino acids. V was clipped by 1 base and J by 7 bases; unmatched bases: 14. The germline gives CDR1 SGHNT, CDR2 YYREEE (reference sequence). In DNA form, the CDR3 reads TGTGCCAGCAGCTTGTCCCCTCGGCTAGCGGCTGAGAATGAGCAGTTCTTC. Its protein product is CASSLSPRLAAENEQFF. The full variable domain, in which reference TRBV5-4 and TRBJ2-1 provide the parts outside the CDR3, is ETGVTQSPTHLIKTRGQQVTLRCSSQSGHNTVSWYQQALGQGPQFIFQYYREEENGRGNFPPRFSGLQFPNYSSELNVNALELDDSALYLCASSLSPRLAAENEQFFGPGTRLTVL.

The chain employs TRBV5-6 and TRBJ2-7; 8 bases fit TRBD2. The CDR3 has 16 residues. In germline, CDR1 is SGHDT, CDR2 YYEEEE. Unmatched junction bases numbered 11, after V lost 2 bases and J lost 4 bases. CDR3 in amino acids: CASSFFLGLAVYEQYF. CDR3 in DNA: TGTGCCAGCAGCTTTTTTCTAGGACTAGCAGTTTACGAGCAGTACTTC.